This is a list of T cell receptor beta chains from one sample in a study of blood T cell repertoires in COVID-19. The data were produced by immunoSEQ multiplex PCR, yet TCRdb's version contains in-frame clones alone and is incomplete. The table includes roughly 250,000 clones, 80% to 95% detected once. Specimen: PBMCs or T cells enriched from blood (not recorded which). These receptors came from a woman aged 18-30 years who had recovered from COVID-19. CDR3s include the opening cysteine and the closing phenylalanine or tryptophan. The D gene is left open where the match is weak. Only part of the rows carry a size: once, few, many, or a class if the clone is expanded.

J: TRBJ1-1
size: .
D: TRBD1
V: TRBV3-1/TRBV3-2
DNA: TGTGCCAGCAGCCCTTTCACTTCACAAGGGACAGGGGAAGCTTTCTTT
CDR3: CASSPFTSQGTGEAFF

J: TRBJ1-3
size: .
D: .
V: TRBV9
DNA: TGTGCCAGCAGCGTACAGGGGATCTCTGGAAACACCATATATTTT
CDR3: CASSVQGISGNTIYF

J: TRBJ2-7
size: .
D: .
V: TRBV20-1
DNA: TGCAGTGCTAGTCTGGCGGGCCCTTCCTACGAGCAGTACTTC
CDR3: CSASLAGPSYEQYF

J: TRBJ1-2
size: .
D: TRBD1
V: TRBV29-1
DNA: TGCAGCGTGGATGACAGGGGGCGCGGGGATGGCTACACCTTC
CDR3: CSVDDRGRGDGYTF

J: TRBJ2-7
size: .
D: .
V: TRBV5-1
DNA: TGCGCCAGCAGCTTGGGTCTTCAGGGTGGTTACGAGCAGTACTTC
CDR3: CASSLGLQGGYEQYF

J: TRBJ2-7
size: .
D: TRBD2
V: TRBV2
DNA: TGTGCCAGCAGCCTCACGGTGAGCGGGAGGATGTCCTACGAGCAGTACTTC
CDR3: CASSLTVSGRMSYEQYF

J: TRBJ1-5
size: .
D: .
V: TRBV6-6
DNA: TGTGCCAGCAGCCGTGCCATCCCCAGGGGCCCTGAAGATAGCAATCAGCCCCAGCATTTT
CDR3: CASSRAIPRGPEDSNQPQHF

J: TRBJ1-2
size: once
D: TRBD1
V: TRBV19
DNA: TGTGCCAGTACCCCCACCGGGACAGGGGTCTATGGCTACACCTTC
CDR3: CASTPTGTGVYGYTF

J: TRBJ1-2
size: .
D: .
V: TRBV19
DNA: TGTGCCAGTAGTATAGATGGAACTAGCAGCGGCTACACCTTC
CDR3: CASSIDGTSSGYTF

J: TRBJ2-3
size: .
D: .
V: TRBV9
DNA: TGTGCCAGCAGCGTGCGTACTAGCACAGATACGCAGTATTTT
CDR3: CASSVRTSTDTQYF

J: TRBJ1-5
size: .
D: .
V: TRBV6-5
DNA: TGTGCCATCTCGGGGGGTATCAATCAGCCCCAGCATTTT
CDR3: CAISGGINQPQHF

J: TRBJ2-3
size: .
D: TRBD2
V: TRBV10-3
DNA: TGTGCCATCAGTGAGGGTAGCGGGGATGGAGATACGCAGTATTTT
CDR3: CAISEGSGDGDTQYF

J: TRBJ1-6
size: .
D: .
V: TRBV15
DNA: TGTGCCACCAGCAGGGCCCCCGAGGAAGGTTCACCCCTCCACTTT
CDR3: CATSRAPEEGSPLHF

J: TRBJ2-7
size: .
D: .
V: TRBV21-1
DNA: TGTGCCAGCCGGGGACGGGACTTGCGAGACCCCTGTTACGAGCAGTACTTC
CDR3: CASRGRDLRDPCYEQYF

J: TRBJ1-6
size: .
D: .
V: TRBV19
DNA: TGTGCCAGTAGTATAATGGAGAATTCACCCCTCCACTTT
CDR3: CASSIMENSPLHF

J: TRBJ2-7
size: .
D: .
V: TRBV19
DNA: TGTGCCAGTAGTCTATCAGGGAAATCCTACGAGCAGTACTTC
CDR3: CASSLSGKSYEQYF

J: TRBJ1-1
size: .
D: .
V: TRBV29-1
DNA: TGCAGCTATGAGGGTCTAGGCACTGAAGCTTTCTTT
CDR3: CSYEGLGTEAFF

J: TRBJ1-2
size: .
D: .
V: TRBV7-9
DNA: TGTGCCAGCAGACCCTCCGGAGGGGAGGGCGGCTACACCTTC
CDR3: CASRPSGGEGGYTF

J: TRBJ2-7
size: .
D: .
V: TRBV27
DNA: TGTGCCAGCAGTTCACAGGGATACGAGCAGTACTTC
CDR3: CASSSQGYEQYF

J: TRBJ2-1
size: .
D: .
V: TRBV7-3
DNA: TGTGCCAGCAGCCTACCGTCCTTGCGAGGCAATGAGCAGTTCTTC
CDR3: CASSLPSLRGNEQFF

J: TRBJ1-1
size: .
D: .
V: TRBV15
DNA: TGTGCCACCAGCAGCCCTATGAACACTGAAGCTTTCTTT
CDR3: CATSSPMNTEAFF

J: TRBJ2-3
size: .
D: .
V: TRBV9
DNA: TGTGCCAGCAGCGTCCCTAGCCCCACAGATACGCAGTATTTT
CDR3: CASSVPSPTDTQYF

J: TRBJ1-2
size: .
D: .
V: TRBV20-1
DNA: TGCAGTGTTGACAGCTATGGCTACACCTTC
CDR3: CSVDSYGYTF

J: TRBJ1-2
size: .
D: .
V: TRBV25-1
DNA: TGTGCCAGCAGTCCAGGGCCAGTCCATGGCTACACCTTC
CDR3: CASSPGPVHGYTF

J: TRBJ1-5
size: .
D: .
V: TRBV2
DNA: TGTGCCAGCAGCCGGGAGGGAGCCCAGCCCCAGCATTTT
CDR3: CASSREGAQPQHF

J: TRBJ1-5
size: .
D: TRBD1
V: TRBV23-1
DNA: TGCGCCAGCACTGAGAGGGAAACGTCTCGACAGGGGGAGCATCAGCCCCAGCATTTT
CDR3: CASTERETSRQGEHQPQHF

J: TRBJ2-6
size: .
D: TRBD1
V: TRBV24-1
DNA: TGTGCCACCAGTAGGGGAGCGACAGGGATTAGCTCTGGGGCCAACGTCCTGACTTTC
CDR3: CATSRGATGISSGANVLTF

J: TRBJ1-3
size: few
D: TRBD1
V: TRBV7-2
DNA: TGTGCCAGCAGCAAAGCCGGGACAGACTCTGGAAACACCATATATTTT
CDR3: CASSKAGTDSGNTIYF

J: TRBJ2-1
size: .
D: TRBD2
V: TRBV7-9
DNA: TGTGCCAGCAGCCCCCCGGGACTAGCGGGAGCCAATGAGCAGTTCTTC
CDR3: CASSPPGLAGANEQFF

J: TRBJ2-3
size: .
D: .
V: TRBV7-3
DNA: TGTGCCAGCAGCGTAATCGGGTCTAGCACAGATACGCAGTATTTT
CDR3: CASSVIGSSTDTQYF

J: TRBJ2-1
size: .
D: TRBD2
V: TRBV7-3
DNA: TGTGCCAGCAGCAAACTAGCGGGAGACTACAATGAGCAGTTCTTC
CDR3: CASSKLAGDYNEQFF

J: TRBJ2-4
size: .
D: .
V: TRBV4-3
DNA: TGCGCCAGCAGCCAAGAGGGCGGAACAGGGCGCCCAGAAAACATTCAGTACTTC
CDR3: CASSQEGGTGRPENIQYF

J: TRBJ1-5
size: .
D: TRBD1
V: TRBV4-3
DNA: TGCGCCAGCAGCCAAAGACAGGGCGTTCAGCCCCAGCATTTT
CDR3: CASSQRQGVQPQHF

J: TRBJ1-4
size: once
D: .
V: TRBV27
DNA: TGTGCCAGCAGAACCCGGAATGAAAAACTGTTTTTT
CDR3: CASRTRNEKLFF

J: TRBJ1-2
size: .
D: .
V: TRBV5-1
DNA: TGCGCCAGCAGCCCACAGGGTGTCCGTGGCTACACCTTC
CDR3: CASSPQGVRGYTF

J: TRBJ1-4
size: .
D: .
V: TRBV5-1
DNA: TGCGCCAGCAGCTTGGGCCCCCAGGGGAGGGCTAATGAAAAACTGTTTTTT
CDR3: CASSLGPQGRANEKLFF

J: TRBJ2-5
size: .
D: TRBD1
V: TRBV24-1
DNA: TGTGCCACCAGTGACACCGGACAGGGGAAAGAGACCCAGTACTTC
CDR3: CATSDTGQGKETQYF

J: TRBJ1-5
size: .
D: TRBD1
V: TRBV12-3/TRBV12-4
DNA: TGTGCCAGTGGACAGGGACCCAATCAGCCCCAGCATTTT
CDR3: CASGQGPNQPQHF

J: TRBJ2-3
size: .
D: .
V: TRBV10-3
DNA: TGTGCCATCAGAGCTAGCACAGATACGCAGTATTTT
CDR3: CAIRASTDTQYF

J: TRBJ1-3
size: .
D: .
V: TRBV18
DNA: TGTGCCAGCTCACAAGGACAGTTCTACTCTGGAAACACCATATATTTT
CDR3: CASSQGQFYSGNTIYF

J: TRBJ1-2
size: .
D: TRBD1
V: TRBV5-1
DNA: TGCGCCAGCAGCCGGGACAGGGTCGAAACCATCTATGGCTACACCTTC
CDR3: CASSRDRVETIYGYTF

J: TRBJ1-2
size: .
D: TRBD1
V: TRBV18
DNA: TGTGCCAGCTCACCAGGGACAGAGATTGGCTACACCTTC
CDR3: CASSPGTEIGYTF

J: TRBJ1-2
size: .
D: TRBD1
V: TRBV5-1
DNA: TGCGCCAGCAGCTCTGCCCCGGGACAGGGGGGGGATGGCTACACCTTC
CDR3: CASSSAPGQGGDGYTF

J: TRBJ1-2
size: .
D: .
V: TRBV5-5
DNA: TGTGCCAGCAGCTTTGTAGTCGCGGGGAACTATGGCTACACCTTC
CDR3: CASSFVVAGNYGYTF

J: TRBJ2-1
size: .
D: TRBD2
V: TRBV7-9
DNA: TGTGCCAGCAGCTCCTCGCGTAGCGGGGGACCCGGTGAGCAGTTCTTC
CDR3: CASSSSRSGGPGEQFF

J: TRBJ2-3
size: .
D: .
V: TRBV9
DNA: TGTGCCAGCAGCGTAGATCTCAGCGGAACAGATACGCAGTATTTT
CDR3: CASSVDLSGTDTQYF

J: TRBJ2-5
size: .
D: .
V: TRBV24-1
DNA: TGTGCCACCAGTGATTTAGGCGGGGACCAAGAGACCCAGTACTTC
CDR3: CATSDLGGDQETQYF